This T cell receptor beta chain was obtained from a study of T cells in localized non-small cell lung cancer (dated by TCRdb to 2020 to 2022). Some background on the complete study: The study analyzed T cell repertoires of 200 to 250 early-stage NSCLC patients, comparing tumors and uninvolved tumor-adjacent lungs. The cohort comprised a few hundred treatment-naïve NSCLC patients with resected, localized lung tumors. NSCLC patients had a mean age of around 66 years, and 120 to 150 were male and around 110 female. General conclusions and limits of the study: A median of about 50 of the top 100 tumor clones turned up in the paired uninvolved adjacent lung, and about 28 of those clones also ranked among the top 100 of that same adjacent lung. Higher blood T cell density associated with longer overall survival, while higher adjacent-lung clonality associated with shorter survival. Because multi-region sequencing of the tumors was not done, intratumor heterogeneity could not be ruled out. Uninvolved tumor-adjacent lung showed the highest T cell clonality, higher than tumor, which suggests more focused antigenic responses in the uninvolved tumor-adjacent lung. Since the design was exploratory, TCR variables were selected using unadjusted p-values with no false-discovery rate correction.

TCR beta CDR3 regions were sequenced from DNA using the immunoSEQ Assay. From the authors' description of their analysis: To compute T cell density, TCR beta template counts were normalized to usable DNA, which was estimated by amplifying housekeeping genes. Richness was estimated with the preseqR package, extrapolating to 400,000 templates for PBMC samples and 120,000 templates for tissue samples. Clonality was taken to be one minus Pielou's evenness. Tissue-enriched TCRs were identified through differential abundance testing performed on productive amino-acid clonotypes, with a minimum total count of 5 and an alpha of 0.1. The Jaccard Index and the Morisita Overlap Index were used to measure repertoire overlap between compartments. GLIPH grouped TCR beta CDR3s together with public tetramer-defined viral CDR3s, and a viral motif had to include at least three viral sequences and show V-gene enrichment. Entries here come from immuneACCESS through TCRdb and include only in-frame sequences with V and J called. Some clones fail to appear in such tables; in the studies checked, an unresolved V gene covers under half of the shortfall, and the cause of the remainder is unknown. D and trimming come from the DNA, and the V and J calls and clone size come from that table. The sample profile shows around 26,000 clones; around 85% of them were found once. Roughly 13% of the sample belongs to the ten largest clones.

V and J are trimmed by 2 bases and 9 bases, and the gene matches miss 11 bases of the junction. The CDR3, cysteine through phenylalanine, is 16 amino acids long. The retained sequence is limited to the CDR3, 48 bases, with the frame set at the first base. As encoded in the germline V gene, CDR1 is MDHEN while CDR2 is SYDVKM. At diagnosis, tumor, uninvolved tumor-adjacent lung and peripheral blood were collected and then preserved as a mix of FFPE and fresh-frozen material. For TCR repertoire profiling, the blood samples were analyzed as peripheral blood mononuclear cells. This clone has just one count. The specificity of this receptor is unknown. Nothing much larger sits one base from this clone, and base qualities are not available.

Sequencing was performed on peripheral blood, taken before any cancer treatment. The chain joins TRBV28 to TRBJ2-2; TRBD1 agrees with 8 junctional bases. The receptor comes from a female donor older than 55 with stage II squamous cell lung carcinoma. The CDR3 here reads CASSLAGQGEVRELFF. The sequence in DNA is TGTGCCAGCAGTTTAGCAGGACAGGGCGAAGTTAGGGAGCTGTTTTTT. Extended through the reference TRBV28 and TRBJ2-2 proteins, this CDR3 yields the full variable domain: DVKVTQSSRYLVKRTGEKVFLECVQDMDHENMFWYRQDPGLGLRLIYFSYDVKMKEKGDIPEGYSVSREKKERFSLILESASTNQTSMYLCASSLAGQGEVRELFFGEGSRLTVL.